This T cell receptor (beta chain) was retrieved from a study of cytomegalovirus exposure and HLA in healthy donors. About the study: Sequencing of some 200 million T cells in an earlier analysis found around 120 million unique TCR beta sequences. Study-wide findings and caveats: It was shown in a later analysis that HLA-associated TCR beta chains were more clonally expanded than other, equally common chains. A previous analysis found most TCR beta V segments productive roughly 87% or roughly 30% of the time. In a later analysis, specific HLA alleles were associated with 16,000 or so TCR beta sequences at a 0.05 false discovery rate.

V was shortened by 1 base and J by 6 bases, with 12 bases between the two germline ends. CDR3 length: 14 amino acids. Germline V gene data show CDR1 as LNHDA and CDR2 as SQIVND (reference sequence). A multiplex PCR was run with 60 Vbeta primers and 13 Jbeta primers. Measured with immunoSEQ multiplex PCR; TCRdb has only the in-frame clones, and not every one. The data hold approximately 300,000 clones, with roughly four fifths observed a single time. Concerning this clone itself: Its antigen remains unidentified.

The sequencing input was PBMCs. The chain recombines TRBV19 with TRBJ1-1; D may be TRBD1 (6 bases). This TCR derives from a woman aged 40 to 50 in good health and CMV-seropositive. The CDR3 DNA reads TGTGCCAGTAGTATAGGGGCCGAGGGGGCTGAAGCTTTCTTT. It yields the protein CASSIGAEGAEAFF.